This T cell receptor (beta chain) was profiled in a study of cytomegalovirus exposure and HLA in healthy donors. Study findings and constraints: In a later analysis, first-cohort TCR clusters were found to tend to co-occur in the 130 or so validation repertoires.

This clone has just a few counts. What it recognizes is unknown. The CDR3 covers 11 residues. CDR1 is WNHNN and CDR2 is SYGVQD in the germline V gene (reference sequence). V gave up 7 bases and J gave up 9 bases, with 10 bases separating them. Method: immunoSEQ multiplex PCR; TCRdb's copy keeps in-frame clones and lacks some. The top ten clones hold 4.5% to 7% of a sample with 200,000 to 250,000 clones, over 65% of them seen once. This receptor was taken from a young woman in good health and CMV-seronegative. The chain uses TRBV10-1 and TRBJ1-5; D uncertain. Source material: PBMCs. The DNA of the CDR3 is TGCGCCAGCATCGGCCGAAGGCCCCAGCATTTT. Translated: CASIGRRPQHF.